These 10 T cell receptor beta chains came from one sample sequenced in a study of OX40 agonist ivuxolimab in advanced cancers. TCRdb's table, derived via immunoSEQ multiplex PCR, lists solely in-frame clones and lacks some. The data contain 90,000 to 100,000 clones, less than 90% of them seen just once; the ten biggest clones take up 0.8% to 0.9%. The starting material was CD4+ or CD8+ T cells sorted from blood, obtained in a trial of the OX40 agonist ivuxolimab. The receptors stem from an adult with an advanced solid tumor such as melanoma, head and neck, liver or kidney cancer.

This CDR3 is CASISDPGGGREQYF. In DNA form, the CDR3 reads TGTGCCAGCATCTCTGATCCGGGAGGCGGCCGAGAGCAGTACTTC. This chain uses TRBV7-2 with TRBJ2-7, with 7 bases fitting TRBD2. The CDR3 is made up of 15 amino acids. Germline V CDR1 and CDR2: SGHTA, FQGNSA. Unmatched junction bases numbered 16, after V lost 7 bases and J lost 7 bases.

The CDR3 is CASSQGLAGVRGTDTQYF. CDR3 DNA sequence: TGCGCCAGCAGCCAGGGACTAGCGGGTGTTCGGGGCACAGATACGCAGTATTTT. The chain uses TRBV4-3 and TRBJ2-3; 12 positions match TRBD2. CDR3 length equals 18 residues. With 3 bases clipped from V and 1 base from J, the junction kept 8 bases outside the gene matches. Germline CDR1 LGHNA, CDR2 YSLEER.

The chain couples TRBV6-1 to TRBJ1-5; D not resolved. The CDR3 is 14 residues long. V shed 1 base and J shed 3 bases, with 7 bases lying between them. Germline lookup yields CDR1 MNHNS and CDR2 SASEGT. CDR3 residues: CASSEGRYNQPQHF. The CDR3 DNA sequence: TGTGCCAGCAGTGAAGGGCGGTACAATCAGCCCCAGCATTTT.

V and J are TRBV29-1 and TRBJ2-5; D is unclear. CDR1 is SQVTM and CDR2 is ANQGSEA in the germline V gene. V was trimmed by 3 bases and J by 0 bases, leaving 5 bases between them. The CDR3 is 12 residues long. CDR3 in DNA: TGCAGCGTTGATCCCAACCAAGAGACCCAGTACTTC. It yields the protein CSVDPNQETQYF. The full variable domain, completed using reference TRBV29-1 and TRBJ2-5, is SAVISQKPSRDICQRGTSLTIQCQVDSQVTMMFWYRQQPGQSLTLIATANQGSEATYESGFVIDKFPISRPNLTFSTLTVSNMSPEDSSIYLCSVDPNQETQYFGPGTRLLVL.

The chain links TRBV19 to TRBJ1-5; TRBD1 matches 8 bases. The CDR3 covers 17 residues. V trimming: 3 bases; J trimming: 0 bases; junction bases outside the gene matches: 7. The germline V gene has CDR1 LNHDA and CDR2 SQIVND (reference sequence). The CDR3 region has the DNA TGTGCCAGTAGTATCTTAGGACAGGGATCTAGCAATCAGCCCCAGCATTTT. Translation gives CASSILGQGSSNQPQHF.

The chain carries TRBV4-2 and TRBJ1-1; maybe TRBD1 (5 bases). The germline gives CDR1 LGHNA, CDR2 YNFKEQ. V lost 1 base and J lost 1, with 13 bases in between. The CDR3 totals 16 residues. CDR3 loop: CASSQVEGQGNTEAFF. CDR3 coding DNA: TGTGCCAGCAGCCAAGTTGAAGGGCAGGGGAACACTGAAGCTTTCTTT.

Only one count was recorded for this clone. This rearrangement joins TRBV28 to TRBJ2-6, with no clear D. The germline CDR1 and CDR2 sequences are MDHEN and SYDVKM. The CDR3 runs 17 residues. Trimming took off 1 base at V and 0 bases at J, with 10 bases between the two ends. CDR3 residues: CASSLFSTRSGANVLTF. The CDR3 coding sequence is TGTGCCAGCAGTTTATTTTCCACCCGCTCTGGGGCCAACGTCCTGACTTTC.

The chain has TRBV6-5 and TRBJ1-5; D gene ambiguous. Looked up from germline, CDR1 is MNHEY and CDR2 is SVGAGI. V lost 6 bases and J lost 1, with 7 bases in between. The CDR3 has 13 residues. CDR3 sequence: CASSPSSNQPQHF. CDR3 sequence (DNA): TGTGCCAGCAGCCCTTCGAGCAATCAGCCCCAGCATTTT.

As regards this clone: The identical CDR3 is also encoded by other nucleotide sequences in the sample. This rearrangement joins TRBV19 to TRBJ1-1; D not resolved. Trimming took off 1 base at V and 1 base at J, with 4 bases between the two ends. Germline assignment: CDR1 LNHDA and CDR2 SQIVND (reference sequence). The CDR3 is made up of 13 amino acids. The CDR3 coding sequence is TGTGCCAGTAGTATAGGACGGAACACTGAAGCTTTCTTT. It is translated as CASSIGRNTEAFF.

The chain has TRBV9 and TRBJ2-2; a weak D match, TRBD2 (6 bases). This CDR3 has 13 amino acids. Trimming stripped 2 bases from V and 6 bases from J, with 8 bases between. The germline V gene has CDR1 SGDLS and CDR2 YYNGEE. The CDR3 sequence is CASSVLAAGELFF. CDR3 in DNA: TGTGCCAGCAGCGTTTTAGCGGCCGGGGAGCTGTTTTTT.